These 26 T cell receptor beta chains share one sample of origin, sequenced in a study of T-cell reconstitution after alpha-beta-depleted transplantation in children. As it was prepared, the TCRbeta library received unique molecular identifiers. TCRdb re-called the PCR reads with MiXCR, one entry per CDR3 protein. There are 90,000 to 95,000 distinct CDR3 sequences in the sample; 12% occur only once, and over 11% lies in the top ten. The specimen comprised PBMCs from the stem cell graft donor, sampled from the stem cell graft. These receptors were collected from a human donor who donated a stem cell graft to a child with inherited bone marrow failure.

The CDR3 region has the DNA TGTGCCAGCAGCTTAGCCGGGACTAGAAGCAATGAGCAGTTCTTC. Encoded protein: CASSLAGTRSNEQFF. V usage is TRBV11-1 and J usage is TRBJ2-1; 8 bases line up with TRBD2. The CDR3 sequence is 15 residues long. Germline V gene data show CDR1 as SGHAT and CDR2 as FQDESV (reference sequence). V shed 0 bases, J shed 6 bases, and the junction held 4 bases outside the gene matches.

The sample holds many counts of this clonotype. This chain uses TRBV5-5 with TRBJ1-1; a weak D match, TRBD1 (6 bases). The CDR3 is made up of 12 amino acids. V was clipped by 6 bases and J by 7 bases, with 13 bases between them. Per germline, CDR1 SGHKS and CDR2 YYEKEE (reference sequence). This chain's CDR3 is CASTDRYFEAFF. In DNA, the CDR3 is TGTGCCAGCACGGACAGATACTTTGAAGCTTTCTTT.

This clonotype was seen ten or more times. The chain recombines TRBV20-1 with TRBJ1-1; perhaps TRBD1 as D (6 bases). There are 15 residues in the CDR3. Germline assignment: CDR1 DFQATT and CDR2 SNEGSKA (reference sequence). Trimming took 6 bases from V and 3 from J, leaving 20 bases between them. CDR3 residues: CSATTRRGVYTEAFF. DNA of the CDR3: TGCAGTGCCACCACCCGGAGGGGGGTCTACACTGAAGCTTTCTTT.

This clonotype came up many times. CDR3 residues: CASSLPAGVNEQFF. CDR3 coding DNA: TGTGCCAGCAGTCTACCAGCGGGAGTAAATGAGCAGTTCTTC. This chain connects TRBV28 to TRBJ2-1; 8 bases agree with TRBD2. CDR3 size: 14 residues. Trimming took 5 bases from V and 7 from J; bases not matched to a gene: 7. Germline loops: CDR1 MDHEN, CDR2 SYDVKM. Variable domain in full (rest from reference TRBV28 and TRBJ2-1): DVKVTQSSRYLVKRTGEKVFLECVQDMDHENMFWYRQDPGLGLRLIYFSYDVKMKEKGDIPEGYSVSREKKERFSLILESASTNQTSMYLCASSLPAGVNEQFFGPGTRLTVL.

Many counts were recorded for this clonotype. The chain recombines TRBV19 with TRBJ1-1; TRBD1 might be the D (6 bases). V shed 3 bases and J shed 2 bases, with 10 bases lying between them. There are 14 residues in the CDR3. Germline V gene sequence: CDR1 LNHDA, CDR2 SQIVND (reference sequence). CDR3 sequence: CASSMGAGNTEAFF. DNA for the CDR3: TGTGCCAGTAGTATGGGGGCCGGCAACACTGAAGCTTTCTTT.

This clonotype was seen at least ten times. V is TRBV18 and J is TRBJ1-5, with D hard to call. The CDR3 loop spans 13 amino acids. The V end lost 1 base, the J end lost 5 bases, and 6 bases lay between the germline ends. CDR1 and CDR2 (germline): KGHSH, LQKENI. CDR3 protein: CASSPLRDQPQHF. As DNA, the CDR3 is TGTGCCAGCTCACCACTCAGAGATCAGCCCCAGCATTTT.

The J gene is TRBJ2-3, the V gene TRBV7-2; a possible D gene is TRBD1 (6 bases). V was cut by 5 bases and J by 0 bases, with 15 bases left in between. The CDR3 has 16 amino acids. Germline CDR1 and CDR2: SGHTA and FQGNSA. The CDR3 loop is CASSTFRGVSTDTQYF. CDR3 coding DNA: TGTGCCAGCAGCACGTTCAGGGGCGTAAGCACAGATACGCAGTATTTT.

The CDR3 coding sequence is TGTGCCAGCAGCTTATACAGCACCGGGGAGCTGTTTTTT. This codes for CASSLYSTGELFF. The chain combines TRBV7-2 with TRBJ2-2; unclear D gene. Germline CDR1 and CDR2: SGHTA and FQGNSA. This CDR3 spans 13 amino acids. Trimming removed 2 bases at V and 4 bases at J, with 5 bases between. Based on the CDR3 plus reference TRBV7-2 and TRBJ2-2, the full variable domain is GAGVSQSPSNKVTEKGKDVELRCDPISGHTALYWYRQSLGQGLEFLIYFQGNSAPDKSGLPSDRFSAERTGGSVSTLTIQRTQQEDSAVYLCASSLYSTGELFFGEGSRLTVL.

The chain has TRBV29-1 and TRBJ2-7; 7 nucleotides agree with TRBD2. This CDR3 is built from 14 residues. J was trimmed by 0 bases and V by 4 bases; bases with no gene match: 6. CDR1 is SQVTM, CDR2 ANQGSEA, per germline. The CDR3 coding sequence is TGCAGCGTTGCGACCGGGACTAACTCCTACGAGCAGTACTTC. Translation gives CSVATGTNSYEQYF.

The CDR3 coding sequence is TGCAGTGCTAGATTAACAGGGGGCGCCGATGGCTACACCTTC. It is translated as CSARLTGGADGYTF. The genes are TRBV20-1 and TRBJ1-2; 9 nucleotides match TRBD1. V was clipped by 2 bases and J by 6 bases; unmatched bases: 7. CDR1 is DFQATT, CDR2 SNEGSKA, per germline (reference sequence). The CDR3 runs 14 residues.

Many counts were recorded for this clonotype. This chain links TRBV7-9 with TRBJ2-1; 10 bases are shared with TRBD2. This CDR3 has 17 residues. Germline V CDR1 and CDR2: SEHNR, FQNEAQ (reference sequence). The J segment lost 5 bases and the V segment lost 2 bases, leaving 9 bases of the junction unmatched. The CDR3 DNA is TGTGCCAGCAGCTTATCTAGCGGGGGCCCTGGACACAATGAGCAGTTCTTC. It translates to CASSLSSGGPGHNEQFF. Complete variable domain (other parts from reference TRBV7-9 and TRBJ2-1): DTGVSQNPRHKITKRGQNVTFRCDPISEHNRLYWYRQTLGQGPEFLTYFQNEAQLEKSRLLSDRFSAERPKGSFSTLEIQRTEQGDSAMYLCASSLSSGGPGHNEQFFGPGTRLTVL.

This clonotype has a count of ten or more. The J gene is TRBJ1-2, the V gene TRBV29-1, with D hard to call. Trimming shortened V by 7 bases and J by 2 bases, and 14 bases separated the two germline ends. The CDR3 covers 13 residues. Germline CDR1 and CDR2: SQVTM and ANQGSEA. DNA of the CDR3: TGCAGCGCTAGCAGGATTGGAAACTATGGCTACACCTTC. Translated, it gives CSASRIGNYGYTF.

This clonotype came up many times. The gene calls are TRBV7-9 and TRBJ2-1, with D unresolved. V gave up 10 bases and J gave up 0 bases, with 16 bases separating them. Germline V gene data show CDR1 as SEHNR and CDR2 as FQNEAQ (reference sequence). The CDR3 covers 15 residues. The CDR3 loop is CAIEEDVSSYNEQFF. The CDR3 DNA follows: TGTGCCATCGAAGAGGACGTCAGCTCCTACAATGAGCAGTTCTTC.

This clonotype occurred many times. The chain joins TRBV20-1 to TRBJ2-6, with D tentatively TRBD1 (6 bases). Germline lookup yields CDR1 DFQATT and CDR2 SNEGSKA (reference sequence). Trimming pared 3 bases from V and 4 bases from J, leaving 13 bases between. The CDR3 is 15 amino acids. CDR3 DNA sequence: TGCAGTGCTAGGGGGAACAGGGAAGGGGCCAACGTCCTGACTTTC. Translation gives CSARGNREGANVLTF.

There are many counts of this clonotype. The chain uses TRBV3-1 and TRBJ2-7, with D perhaps matching TRBD2 (6 bases). CDR3 length: 12 amino acids. Germline CDR1 and CDR2: LGHDT and YNNKEL (reference sequence). V dropped 1 base and J dropped 7 bases, with 8 bases sitting between them. CDR3 nucleotide sequence: TGTGCCAGCAGCCAAGCAGGGAGGGAGCAGTACTTC. Amino acid sequence: CASSQAGREQYF.

This clonotype appeared many times. This chain uses TRBV7-2 with TRBJ1-1; tentative D call: TRBD1 (6 bases). Germline V gives CDR1 SGHTA, CDR2 FQGNSA. V lost 1 base and J lost 9, with 9 bases in between. The CDR3 is made up of 12 amino acids. The CDR3 loop is CASSLGTAKAFF. The CDR3 DNA reads as TGTGCCAGCAGCTTAGGGACAGCCAAAGCTTTCTTT.

This clonotype was recorded at least ten times. The chain links TRBV20-1 to TRBJ2-3, with TRBD2 identical over 10 bases. V was clipped by 7 bases and J by 4 bases; unmatched bases: 26. Germline V gene lookup returns CDR1 DFQATT and CDR2 SNEGSKA (reference sequence). The CDR3 loop spans 20 amino acids. DNA for the CDR3: TGCAGTGGAAAGACGGGGCTAGCGGGAGAGGTAACACGTGGGGCAGATACGCAGTATTTT. This codes for CSGKTGLAGEVTRGADTQYF.

V gene TRBV7-8 combines with J gene TRBJ2-7; D call uncertain. The CDR3 has 12 amino acids. Per the germline V gene, CDR1 is SGHVS and CDR2 is FQNEAQ. V lost 5 bases and J 5 bases, leaving 10 bases between the germline ends. CDR3 DNA: TGTGCCAGCAGCCACAATCCACACGAGCAGTACTTC. Protein: CASSHNPHEQYF.

This clonotype was observed a few times. The V gene is TRBV6-5, the J gene TRBJ1-3; D is unclear. Germline assignment: CDR1 MNHEY and CDR2 SVGAGI. Trimming stripped 0 bases from V and 3 bases from J, with 9 bases between. The CDR3 is 15 residues long. As DNA, the CDR3 is TGTGCCAGCAGTTACTCGTGGGAAGGTGGAAACACCATATATTTT. Translation gives CASSYSWEGGNTIYF.

This clonotype was counted at least ten times. The chain carries TRBV27 and TRBJ2-3; TRBD1 agrees at 8 bases. The V gene's germline CDR1 is MNHEY and CDR2 SMNVEV (reference sequence). This CDR3 spans 14 amino acids. J gave up 7 bases and V 3 bases, and 6 bases lay outside the gene matches. The CDR3 coding sequence is TGTGCCAGCAGTTTCGGACAGGGAGCGAATACGCAGTATTTT. Translated, it gives CASSFGQGANTQYF.

This rearrangement joins TRBV7-2 to TRBJ1-5; D gene ambiguous. This CDR3 is 15 amino acids long. Germline-derived CDR1 and CDR2 are SGHTA and FQGNSA. Trimming removed 1 base from V and 0 bases from J, with 7 bases in between. The CDR3 nucleotides are TGTGCCAGCAGCTTAGAACTTTATAGCAATCAGCCCCAGCATTTT. This sequence encodes CASSLELYSNQPQHF.

This clonotype was counted only a few times. The chain combines TRBV20-1 with TRBJ2-3; D unresolved. The CDR3 has 14 amino acids. Germline V CDR1 and CDR2: DFQATT, SNEGSKA (reference sequence). The V and J ends lost 1 base and 0 bases respectively, with 8 bases between them. The CDR3 loop is CSARVSFSTDTQYF. The CDR3 DNA is TGCAGTGCTAGAGTGAGTTTCAGCACAGATACGCAGTATTTT.

This clonotype was observed at least ten times. The chain is built from TRBV4-3 and TRBJ2-5; tentative D call: TRBD2 (5 bases). The V end lost 3 bases, the J end lost 5 bases, and 19 bases lay between the germline ends. Germline CDR1 and CDR2: LGHNA and YSLEER. The CDR3 is 16 residues long. In nucleotides, the CDR3 is TGCGCCAGCAGCCACGGGGTGGCGGGTAGCCGGGAGACCCAGTACTTC. Its protein is CASSHGVAGSRETQYF.

This chain connects TRBV7-6 to TRBJ2-1; either TRBD1 or TRBD2 may supply D (6 bases each). CDR1 and CDR2 (germline): SGHVS, FNYEAQ. Between the trimmed V and J ends, which lost 5 bases and 2 bases, there was a span of 13 bases. The CDR3 is made up of 15 amino acids. The CDR3 here is CASSPDGGAYNEQFF. In DNA form, the CDR3 reads TGTGCCAGCAGCCCCGACGGGGGCGCCTACAATGAGCAGTTCTTC. Variable domain in full (rest from reference TRBV7-6 and TRBJ2-1): GAGVSQSPRYKVTKRGQDVALRCDPISGHVSLYWYRQALGQGPEFLTYFNYEAQQDKSGLPNDRFSAERPEGSISTLTIQRTEQRDSAMYRCASSPDGGAYNEQFFGPGTRLTVL.

This clonotype was detected ten times or more. The rearrangement links TRBV27 to TRBJ2-7, with 7 bases that match TRBD1. The length of the CDR3 is 13 residues. Per the germline V gene, CDR1 is MNHEY and CDR2 is SMNVEV (reference sequence). The V and J ends lost 5 bases and 2 bases, in that order; junction bases with no gene match: 3. The CDR3 sequence is CASSLGTAYEQYF. DNA of the CDR3: TGTGCCAGCAGTCTTGGGACAGCCTACGAGCAGTACTTC.

This clonotype showed up many times. This sequence joins TRBV24-1 and TRBJ2-1; 7 nucleotides line up with TRBD1. This CDR3 region has 15 residues. Germline V gene sequence: CDR1 KGHDR, CDR2 SFDVKD. V lost 6 bases to trimming and J lost 0 bases; unmatched junction nucleotides: 4. DNA for the CDR3: TGTGCCACCAGTATGGGGGACAGCTCCTACAATGAGCAGTTCTTC. Encoded protein: CATSMGDSSYNEQFF.